Presented here are 23 T cell receptor beta chains from one specimen sequenced in a study of T cell responses to AZD1222 COVID-19 vaccine (dated by TCRdb to the early 2020s). According to the study, the label for this sample's time point signals: about 28 days (+/-7) after the second vaccine dose. Library method: the immunoSEQ multiplex PCR assay. The source is immuneACCESS, and TCRdb retained only in-frame sequences with V and J called. Part of the clones is not carried over; for the studies checked, unresolved V genes explain less than half of this, and the remainder is unexplained. The sample table lists approximately 130,000 clones, approximately 90% of them with a count of one. Jointly, the top ten make up 9.5% of the sample. This material consisted of peripheral blood, taken 28 days after the second AZD1222 dose. The receptors shown here come from an adult who received the AZD1222 COVID-19 vaccine.

The chain links TRBV19 to TRBJ2-5; TRBD2 aligns across 13 bases. V shed 10 bases, J shed 2 bases, and the junction held 7 bases outside the gene matches. CDR1 and CDR2 (germline): LNHDA, SQIVND (reference sequence). This CDR3 comprises 15 residues. This CDR3 reads CATRLAGGEQETQYF. The DNA of the CDR3 is TGTGCCACCAGACTAGCGGGGGGCGAACAAGAGACCCAGTACTTC.

This clone showed up just a few times. The chain combines TRBV7-7 with TRBJ2-1; tentative D call: TRBD1 (6 bases). The CDR3 has 15 amino acids. Germline V gene data show CDR1 as SSHAT and CDR2 as FNYEAQ (reference sequence). V shed 2 bases and J shed 7 bases, with 15 bases lying between them. The CDR3 DNA reads TGTGCCAGCAGCTTATCTCCAACTAGGGGGAATGAGCAGTTCTTC. Amino acids: CASSLSPTRGNEQFF.

This CDR3 reads CASIPEPDRQDTQYF. DNA of the CDR3: TGTGCCAGCATCCCGGAACCTGACAGGCAAGATACGCAGTATTTT. The V and J genes are TRBV5-4 and TRBJ2-3; the D gene is possibly TRBD1 (6 bases). The germline gives CDR1 SGHNT, CDR2 YYREEE (reference sequence). Between the trimmed V and J ends, which lost 6 bases and 5 bases, there was a span of 19 bases. The CDR3 contains 15 residues. Using reference TRBV5-4 and TRBJ2-3 for the parts outside the CDR3, the full variable domain is ETGVTQSPTHLIKTRGQQVTLRCSSQSGHNTVSWYQQALGQGPQFIFQYYREEENGRGNFPPRFSGLQFPNYSSELNVNALELDDSALYLCASIPEPDRQDTQYFGPGTRLTVL.

The chain employs TRBV5-1 and TRBJ2-5; 12 bases fit TRBD2. The J segment lost 4 bases and the V segment lost 6 bases, leaving 7 bases of the junction unmatched. The CDR3 runs 15 residues. Germline CDR1 reads SGHRS; CDR2 reads YFSETQ. CDR3 sequence reads: CASNVELAGGETQYF. The DNA for the CDR3 is TGCGCCAGCAACGTGGAACTAGCGGGAGGAGAGACCCAGTACTTC.

With regard to this clone: The same CDR3 arises from other DNA sequences in this sample as well. The chain joins TRBV19 to TRBJ2-7; 11 bases agree with TRBD2. The CDR3 length is 16 residues. The V gene end was trimmed by 0 bases and the J gene end by 3 bases; junction bases not matched to a gene: 4. Germline lookup yields CDR1 LNHDA and CDR2 SQIVND (reference sequence). Here the CDR3 reads CASSIELAGVGYEQYF. CDR3 nucleotides: TGTGCCAGTAGTATAGAACTAGCGGGAGTGGGCTACGAGCAGTACTTC.

Here the CDR3 reads CASSLQGGDYNEQFF. The CDR3 DNA reads as TGTGCCAGCAGCTTACAAGGAGGGGATTACAATGAGCAGTTCTTC. The V and J genes are TRBV7-2 and TRBJ2-1; weak D call: TRBD2 (6 bases). Germline V gene sequence: CDR1 SGHTA, CDR2 FQGNSA. The CDR3 spans 15 residues. With 2 bases removed from V and 4 bases from J, the gap between germline ends came to 12 bases.

The rearrangement uses TRBV10-3 and TRBJ1-3; D is possibly TRBD1 (5 bases). V was shortened by 6 bases and J by 0 bases, with 12 bases between the two germline ends. Germline V gene sequence: CDR1 ENHRY, CDR2 SYGVKD. This CDR3 is built from 15 residues. CDR3 residues: CAIRGGGSSGNTIYF. CDR3 bases: TGTGCCATCAGGGGGGGAGGATCCTCTGGAAACACCATATATTTT.

The chain is built from TRBV5-4 and TRBJ2-1; 11 nucleotides align to TRBD2. Germline V CDR1 and CDR2: SGHNT, YYREEE (reference sequence). The V and J ends lost 4 bases and 9 bases, in that order; junction bases with no gene match: 12. This CDR3 is built from 16 residues. This CDR3 is CASSNIPSGRLGEQFF. The CDR3 nucleotides read TGTGCCAGCAGCAACATTCCTAGCGGGAGGTTGGGTGAGCAGTTCTTC.

This clone was detected only a few times. The V call is TRBV5-1, the J call TRBJ1-6; D uncertain. The germline V and J ends were trimmed by 0 bases and 6 bases, with 10 bases remaining between them. In germline, CDR1 is SGHRS, CDR2 YFSETQ. The length of the CDR3 is 15 residues. CDR3 nucleotide sequence: TGCGCCAGCAGCTTGGGTCCGTCTGGTAATTCACCCCTCCACTTT. This translates into CASSLGPSGNSPLHF.

On this clone: This CDR3 is also generated by other DNA sequences in the sample. The chain joins TRBV6-2 or TRBV6-3 to TRBJ1-2, with D perhaps TRBD1 (5 bases). V was pared by 2 bases and J by 5 bases, with 9 bases between. Germline V gene sequence: CDR1 MNHEY, CDR2 SVGEGT. The CDR3 spans 13 residues. The CDR3 region has the DNA TGTGCCAGCAGTTACGCAGGGATTTATGGCTACACCTTC. It encodes CASSYAGIYGYTF.

This clone was observed a handful of times. This chain uses TRBV18 with TRBJ2-2, with unresolved D. The V and J ends lost 5 bases and 3 bases respectively, with 4 bases between them. The length of the CDR3 is 12 residues. Germline V gene data show CDR1 as KGHSH and CDR2 as LQKENI. As DNA, the CDR3 is TGTGCCAGCTCAGCTTACACCGGGGAGCTGTTTTTT. It codes for CASSAYTGELFF.

This rearrangement joins TRBV19 to TRBJ1-2; unclear D gene. The CDR3 is made up of 13 amino acids. Trimming left V 7 bases short and J 6 bases short, with 15 bases between. CDR1 is LNHDA and CDR2 is SQIVND in the germline V gene (reference sequence). The CDR3 nucleotides read TGTGCCAGTAATCTGGTTAATTCGGATGGCTACACCTTC. Its translation: CASNLVNSDGYTF. The full variable domain, rest sourced from reference TRBV19 and TRBJ1-2, is DGGITQSPKYLFRKEGQNVTLSCEQNLNHDAMYWYRQDPGQGLRLIYYSQIVNDFQKGDIAEGYSVSREKKESFPLTVTSAQKNPTAFYLCASNLVNSDGYTFGSGTRLTVV.

The chain uses TRBV25-1 and TRBJ1-2; D not certain. Germline CDR1 is MGHDK and CDR2 is SYGVNS. The CDR3 contains 13 residues. Trimming removed 6 bases at V and 5 bases at J, with 13 bases between. This CDR3 is CASSEGNEYGYTF. The CDR3 DNA sequence: TGTGCCAGCAGCGAAGGGAATGAATATGGCTACACCTTC.

In this sample, this clone turned up a few times. This chain links TRBV7-9 with TRBJ1-5; D remains ambiguous. V lost 5 bases and J lost 3, with 14 bases in between. The germline CDR1 and CDR2 sequences are SEHNR and FQNEAQ (reference sequence). The CDR3 is made up of 15 amino acids. The chain's CDR3 is CASSPGWQPNQPQHF. For the CDR3, the DNA is TGTGCCAGCAGCCCGGGGTGGCAGCCCAATCAGCCCCAGCATTTT.

This clone was counted a single time. The genes are TRBV2 and TRBJ1-5; perhaps TRBD1 as D (5 bases). CDR1 and CDR2 (germline): SNHLY, FYNNEI. The germline V and J ends were trimmed by 3 bases and 6 bases, with 12 bases remaining between them. The CDR3 extends over 14 amino acids. CDR3 protein: CASSEGQAGQPQHF. The CDR3 nucleotides are TGTGCCAGCAGTGAGGGGCAGGCGGGTCAGCCCCAGCATTTT.

The chain carries TRBV15 and TRBJ2-3, with 11 bases that match TRBD2. V trimming: 1 base; J trimming: 6 bases; junction bases outside the gene matches: 12. The CDR3 extends over 18 amino acids. Per germline, CDR1 LNHNV and CDR2 YYDKDF (reference sequence). CDR3 sequence reads: CATSRVAFLAGGVDTQYF. CDR3 DNA: TGTGCCACCAGCAGAGTCGCTTTTCTAGCGGGAGGTGTGGATACGCAGTATTTT.

V usage is TRBV7-9 and J usage is TRBJ1-4; unclear D gene. V shed 4 bases and J shed 11 bases, with 11 bases lying between them. Germline V gene data show CDR1 as SEHNR and CDR2 as FQNEAQ (reference sequence). The CDR3 spans 12 residues. The CDR3 bases are TGTGCCAGCAGCTCAGATGCTGTTAAACTGTTTTTT. Translated: CASSSDAVKLFF.

This chain joins TRBV3-1 (or the pseudogene TRBV3-2) and TRBJ2-2; no clear D. Deletions cut 1 base from V and 1 base from J, with 13 bases between. The germline CDR1 and CDR2 sequences are LGHDT and YNNKEL (reference sequence). This CDR3 spans 17 amino acids. The CDR3 sequence is CASSQVCFGLNTGELFF. CDR3 sequence (DNA): TGTGCCAGCAGCCAAGTGTGTTTCGGGTTGAACACCGGGGAGCTGTTTTTT.

The chain combines TRBV2 with TRBJ1-6; D gene uncertain. The CDR3 is 11 amino acids. V shed 4 bases and J shed 14 bases, with 9 bases lying between them. Germline V gives CDR1 SNHLY, CDR2 FYNNEI. This CDR3 is CASSASNTLHF. For the CDR3, the DNA is TGTGCCAGCAGTGCCTCGAACACCCTCCACTTT.

The CDR3 nucleotides read TGTGCCAGCAGTCTCTCAGGGAGGGACGAGCAGTACTTC. Amino acids: CASSLSGRDEQYF. The chain has TRBV6-5 and TRBJ2-7; TRBD2 matches 7 bases. The CDR3 is 13 residues long. V shed 5 bases and J 5 bases; nucleotides not matched to a gene: 6. From germline, CDR1 is MNHEY and CDR2 SVGAGI.

The chain has TRBV6-5 and TRBJ1-3; D unclear. Germline V gene data show CDR1 as MNHEY and CDR2 as SVGAGI. With 6 bases removed from V and 2 bases from J, the gap between germline ends came to 11 bases. There are 14 residues in the CDR3. The CDR3 is CASSTYGAGNTIYF. The CDR3 DNA sequence: TGTGCCAGCAGCACCTACGGGGCTGGAAACACCATATATTTT.

This chain joins TRBV7-9 and TRBJ2-7, with a possible D match to TRBD2 (5 bases). Germline V gene data show CDR1 as SEHNR and CDR2 as FQNEAQ (reference sequence). Trimming left V 4 bases short and J 6 bases short, with 16 bases between. This CDR3 is 14 amino acids long. The CDR3 here is CASSYLTSFREQYF. The CDR3 DNA reads TGTGCCAGCAGCTACCTTACTAGTTTTCGCGAGCAGTACTTC.

The genes are TRBV7-9 and TRBJ1-4, with D possibly matching TRBD1 (5 bases). The germline V gene has CDR1 SEHNR and CDR2 FQNEAQ (reference sequence). The CDR3 is made up of 15 amino acids. V lost 8 bases, J lost 8 bases, and 21 bases lay in between. CDR3 region: CASAPGPTHYEKLFF. The CDR3 DNA reads as TGTGCCAGCGCGCCGGGGCCGACACATTACGAAAAACTGTTTTTT.